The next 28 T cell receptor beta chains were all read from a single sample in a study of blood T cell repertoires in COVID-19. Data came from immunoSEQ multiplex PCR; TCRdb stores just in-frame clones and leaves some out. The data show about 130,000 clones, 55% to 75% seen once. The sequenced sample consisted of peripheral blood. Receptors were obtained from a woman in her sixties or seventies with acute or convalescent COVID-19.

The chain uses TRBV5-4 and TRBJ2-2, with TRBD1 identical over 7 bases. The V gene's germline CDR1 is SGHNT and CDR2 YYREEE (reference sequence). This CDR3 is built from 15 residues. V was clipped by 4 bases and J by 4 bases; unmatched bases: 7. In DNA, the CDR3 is TGTGCCAGCAGCGCCGACAGGGTGCGCACCGGGGAGCTGTTTTTT. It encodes CASSADRVRTGELFF.

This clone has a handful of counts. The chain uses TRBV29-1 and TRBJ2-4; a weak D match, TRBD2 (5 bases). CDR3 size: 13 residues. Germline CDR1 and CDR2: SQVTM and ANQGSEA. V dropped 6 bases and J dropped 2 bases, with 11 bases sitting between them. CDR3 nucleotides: TGCAGCGTCGCCGGAGGATCCAAAAACATTCAGTACTTC. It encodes CSVAGGSKNIQYF.

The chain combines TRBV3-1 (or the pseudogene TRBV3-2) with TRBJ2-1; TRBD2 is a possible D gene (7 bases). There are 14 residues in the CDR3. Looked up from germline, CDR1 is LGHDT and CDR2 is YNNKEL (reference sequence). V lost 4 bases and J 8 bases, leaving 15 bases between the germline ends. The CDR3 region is CASSRGGLEDEQFF. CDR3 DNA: TGTGCCAGCAGCCGGGGGGGGCTTGAGGATGAGCAGTTCTTC.

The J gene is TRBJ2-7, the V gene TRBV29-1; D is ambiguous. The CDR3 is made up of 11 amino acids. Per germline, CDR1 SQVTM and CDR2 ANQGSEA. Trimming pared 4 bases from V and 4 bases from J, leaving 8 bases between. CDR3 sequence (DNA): TGCAGCGTTGTCCTCGGTTACGAGCAGTACTTC. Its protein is CSVVLGYEQYF.

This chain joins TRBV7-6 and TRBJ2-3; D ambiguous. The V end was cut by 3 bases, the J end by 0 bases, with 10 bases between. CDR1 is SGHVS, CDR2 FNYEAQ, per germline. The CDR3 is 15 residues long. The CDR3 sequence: CASSFARSSTDTQYF. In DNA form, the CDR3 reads TGTGCCAGCAGCTTTGCGAGGTCTAGCACAGATACGCAGTATTTT.

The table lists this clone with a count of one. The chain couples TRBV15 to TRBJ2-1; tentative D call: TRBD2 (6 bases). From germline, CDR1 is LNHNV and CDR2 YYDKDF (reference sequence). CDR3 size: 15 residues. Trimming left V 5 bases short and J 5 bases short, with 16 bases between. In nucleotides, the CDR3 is TGTGCCACCAGCGATCCGGGACTCCAGAACAATGAGCAGTTCTTC. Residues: CATSDPGLQNNEQFF.

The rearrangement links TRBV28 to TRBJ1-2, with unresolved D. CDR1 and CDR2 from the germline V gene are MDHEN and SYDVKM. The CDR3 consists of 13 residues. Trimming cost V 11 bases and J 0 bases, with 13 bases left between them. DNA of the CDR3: TGTGCCGGTCGCGGCGGCTCTAACTATGGCTACACCTTC. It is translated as CAGRGGSNYGYTF.

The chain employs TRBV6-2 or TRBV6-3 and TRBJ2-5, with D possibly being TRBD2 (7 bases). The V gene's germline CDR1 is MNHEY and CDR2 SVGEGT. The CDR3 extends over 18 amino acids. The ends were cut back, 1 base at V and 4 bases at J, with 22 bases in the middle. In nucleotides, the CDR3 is TGTGCCAGCAGTTACTACCCCAGGTGGGGGGGGGCCGGAGAGACCCAGTACTTC. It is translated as CASSYYPRWGGAGETQYF.

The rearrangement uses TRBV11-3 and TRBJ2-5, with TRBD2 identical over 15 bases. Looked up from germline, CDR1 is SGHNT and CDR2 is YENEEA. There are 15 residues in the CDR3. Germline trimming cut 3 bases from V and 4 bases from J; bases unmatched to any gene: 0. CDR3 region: CASSLGLAGGETQYF. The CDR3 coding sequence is TGTGCCAGCAGCTTGGGACTAGCGGGGGGAGAGACCCAGTACTTC.

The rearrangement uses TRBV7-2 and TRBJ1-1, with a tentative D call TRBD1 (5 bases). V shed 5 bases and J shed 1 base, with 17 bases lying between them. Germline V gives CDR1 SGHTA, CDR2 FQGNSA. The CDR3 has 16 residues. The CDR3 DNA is TGTGCCAGCAGCCTGGGTTGGGGCGCGTGGAACACTGAAGCTTTCTTT. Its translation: CASSLGWGAWNTEAFF.

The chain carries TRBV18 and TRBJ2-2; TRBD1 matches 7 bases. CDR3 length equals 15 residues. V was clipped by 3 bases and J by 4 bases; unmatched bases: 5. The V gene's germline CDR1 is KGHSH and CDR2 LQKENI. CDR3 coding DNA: TGTGCCAGCTCACCGACAGGGTCATTCACCGGGGAGCTGTTTTTT. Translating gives CASSPTGSFTGELFF.

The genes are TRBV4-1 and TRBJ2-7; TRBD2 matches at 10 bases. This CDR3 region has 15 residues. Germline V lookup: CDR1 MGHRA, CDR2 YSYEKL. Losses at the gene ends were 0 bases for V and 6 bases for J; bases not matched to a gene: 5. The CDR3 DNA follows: TGCGCCAGCAGCCAAGATTTAGCGGGAGGTCGCGAGCAGTACTTC. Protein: CASSQDLAGGREQYF.

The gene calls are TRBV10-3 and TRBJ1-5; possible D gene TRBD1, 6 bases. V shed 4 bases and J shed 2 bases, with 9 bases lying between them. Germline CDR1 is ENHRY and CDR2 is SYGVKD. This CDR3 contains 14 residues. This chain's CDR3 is CAISVGAGNQPQHF. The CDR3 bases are TGTGCCATCAGTGTGGGGGCGGGCAATCAGCCCCAGCATTTT.

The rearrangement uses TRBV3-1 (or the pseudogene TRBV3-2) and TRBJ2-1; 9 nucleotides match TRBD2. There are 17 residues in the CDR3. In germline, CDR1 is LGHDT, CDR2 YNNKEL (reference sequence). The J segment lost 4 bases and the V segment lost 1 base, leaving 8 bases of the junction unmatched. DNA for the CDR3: TGTGCCAGCAGCCAAGCTACGAGCGGGAGGTTTTACAATGAGCAGTTCTTC. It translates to CASSQATSGRFYNEQFF.

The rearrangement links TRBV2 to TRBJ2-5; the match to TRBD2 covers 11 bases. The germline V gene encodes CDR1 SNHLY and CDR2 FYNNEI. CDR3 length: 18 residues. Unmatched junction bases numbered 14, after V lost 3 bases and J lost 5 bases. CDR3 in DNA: TGTGCCAGCAGTGAGGATTCCCTTACTAGCGGGGGAGGGGAGACCCAGTACTTC. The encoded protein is CASSEDSLTSGGGETQYF.

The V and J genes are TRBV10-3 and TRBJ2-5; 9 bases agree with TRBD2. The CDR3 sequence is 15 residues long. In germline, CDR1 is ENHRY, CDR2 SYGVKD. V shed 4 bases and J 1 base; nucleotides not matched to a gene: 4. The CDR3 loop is CAISAAGGGQETQYF. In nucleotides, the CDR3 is TGTGCCATCAGTGCGGCGGGAGGGGGCCAAGAGACCCAGTACTTC.

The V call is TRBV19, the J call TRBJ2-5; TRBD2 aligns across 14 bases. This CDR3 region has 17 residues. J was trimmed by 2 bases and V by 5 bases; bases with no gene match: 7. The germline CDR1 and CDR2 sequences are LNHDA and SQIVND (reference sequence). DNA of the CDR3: TGTGCCAGTAGTGTGGGACTAGCGGGAGAGCCGCAAGAGACCCAGTACTTC. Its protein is CASSVGLAGEPQETQYF.

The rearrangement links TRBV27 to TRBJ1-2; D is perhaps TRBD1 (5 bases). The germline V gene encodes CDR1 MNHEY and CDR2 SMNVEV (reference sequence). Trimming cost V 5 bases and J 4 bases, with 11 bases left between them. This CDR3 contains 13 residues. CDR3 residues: CASSKGRVYGYTF. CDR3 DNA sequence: TGTGCCAGCAGTAAGGGCAGGGTCTATGGCTACACCTTC.

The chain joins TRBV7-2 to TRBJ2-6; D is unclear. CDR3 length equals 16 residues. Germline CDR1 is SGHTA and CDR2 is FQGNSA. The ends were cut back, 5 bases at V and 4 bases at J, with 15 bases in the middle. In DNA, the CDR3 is TGTGCCAGCAGCCCCCAGCCCCAGAGGGGGGCCAACGTCCTGACTTTC. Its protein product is CASSPQPQRGANVLTF.

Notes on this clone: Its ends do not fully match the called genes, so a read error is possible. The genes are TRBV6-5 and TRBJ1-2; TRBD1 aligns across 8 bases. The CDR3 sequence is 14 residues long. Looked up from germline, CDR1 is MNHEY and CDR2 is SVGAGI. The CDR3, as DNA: TGTGTCAGCAGTTACTCGGACAGGGATGGCGGCTACACCTTC. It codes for CVSSYSDRDGGYTF.

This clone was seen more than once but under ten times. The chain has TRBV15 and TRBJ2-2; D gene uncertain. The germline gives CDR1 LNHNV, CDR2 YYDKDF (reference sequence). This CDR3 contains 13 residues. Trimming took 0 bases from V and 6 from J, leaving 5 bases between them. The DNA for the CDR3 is TGTGCCACCAGCAGAGAACGGGCCGGGGAGCTGTTTTTT. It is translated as CATSRERAGELFF.

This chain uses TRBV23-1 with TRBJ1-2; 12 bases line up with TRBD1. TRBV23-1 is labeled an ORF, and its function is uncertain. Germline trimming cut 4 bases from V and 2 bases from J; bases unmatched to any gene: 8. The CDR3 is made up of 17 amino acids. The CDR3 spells CASSPGTGGRTNYGYTF. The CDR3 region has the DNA TGCGCCAGCAGTCCTGGGACAGGGGGCAGAACCAACTATGGCTACACCTTC.

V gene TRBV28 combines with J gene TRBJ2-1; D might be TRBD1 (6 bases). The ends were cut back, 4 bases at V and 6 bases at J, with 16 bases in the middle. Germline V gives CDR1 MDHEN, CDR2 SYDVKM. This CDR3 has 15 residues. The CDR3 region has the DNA TGTGCCAGCAGTTCGTCCCGACAGGAGTTCAATGAGCAGTTCTTC. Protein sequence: CASSSSRQEFNEQFF.

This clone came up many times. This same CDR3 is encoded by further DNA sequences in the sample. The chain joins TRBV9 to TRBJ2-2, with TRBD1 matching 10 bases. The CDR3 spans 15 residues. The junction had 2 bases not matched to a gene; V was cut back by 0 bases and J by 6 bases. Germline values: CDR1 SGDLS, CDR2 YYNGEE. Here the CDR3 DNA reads TGTGCCAGCAGCGTAGAGGGACAGGGGTCCGGGGAGCTGTTTTTT. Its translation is CASSVEGQGSGELFF.

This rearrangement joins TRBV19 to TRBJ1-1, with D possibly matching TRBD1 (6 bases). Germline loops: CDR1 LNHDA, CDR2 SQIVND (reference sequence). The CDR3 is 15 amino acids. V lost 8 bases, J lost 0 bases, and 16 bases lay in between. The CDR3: CASGWPGQMNTEAFF. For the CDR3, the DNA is TGTGCCAGTGGGTGGCCGGGACAAATGAACACTGAAGCTTTCTTT.

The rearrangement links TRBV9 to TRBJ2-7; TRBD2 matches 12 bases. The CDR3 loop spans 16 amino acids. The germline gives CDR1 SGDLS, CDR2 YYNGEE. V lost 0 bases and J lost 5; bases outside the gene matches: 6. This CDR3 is CASSVALAGGHNEQYF. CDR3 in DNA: TGTGCCAGCAGCGTAGCCCTAGCGGGGGGGCACAACGAGCAGTACTTC.

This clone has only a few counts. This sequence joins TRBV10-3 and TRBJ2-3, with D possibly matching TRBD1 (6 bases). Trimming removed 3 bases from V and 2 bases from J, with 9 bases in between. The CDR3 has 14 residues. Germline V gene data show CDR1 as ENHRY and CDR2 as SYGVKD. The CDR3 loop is CAISDRDNTDTQYF. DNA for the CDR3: TGTGCCATCAGTGACCGGGACAACACAGATACGCAGTATTTT.

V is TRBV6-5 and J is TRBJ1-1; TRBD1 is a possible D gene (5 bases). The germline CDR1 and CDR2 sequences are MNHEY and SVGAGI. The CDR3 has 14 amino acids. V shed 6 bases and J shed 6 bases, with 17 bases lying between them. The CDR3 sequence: CASSRGSSRAEAFF. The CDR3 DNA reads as TGTGCCAGCAGCCGGGGGAGTTCAAGGGCTGAAGCTTTCTTT.